These 27 T cell receptor beta chains came from one sample sequenced in a study of blood T cell repertoires in COVID-19. Data came from immunoSEQ multiplex PCR; TCRdb stores just in-frame clones and leaves some out. This table holds 270,000 or so clones, about four fifths found once. What was sequenced was peripheral blood. Receptor source: a woman aged 55 to 70 with active or convalescent COVID-19.

This clone was found once. The CDR3 bases are TGTGCCACCAGCAGAGCACAGCATACGCAGTATTTT. It specifies CATSRAQHTQYF. J is TRBJ2-3 and V is TRBV15; the D is unclear. Germline-derived CDR1 and CDR2 are LNHNV and YYDKDF (reference sequence). V gave up 1 base and J gave up 7 bases, with 6 bases separating them. CDR3 size: 12 residues.

This rearrangement joins TRBV1 to TRBJ1-4. TRBV1 is annotated as a pseudogene. The CDR3 is made up of 17 amino acids. The CDR3 loop is CTSSQKEEPVVGIKLFF. Here the CDR3 DNA reads TGCACCAGCAGCCAAAAGGAGGAACCGGTTGTGGGTATAAAACTGTTTTTT.

The J gene is TRBJ2-2, the V gene TRBV5-6, with D maybe TRBD1 (6 bases). The CDR3 extends over 13 amino acids. Germline CDR1 is SGHDT and CDR2 is YYEEEE. Trimming cost V 4 bases and J 7 bases, with 11 bases left between them. The CDR3 DNA is TGTGCCAGCAGCCTAGGGGGTAACGGGGAGCTGTTTTTT. Translated: CASSLGGNGELFF.

This clone has only one observation. The V call is TRBV9, the J call TRBJ1-2, with a possible D match to TRBD1 (6 bases). In germline, CDR1 is SGDLS, CDR2 YYNGEE. The V end lost 2 bases, the J end lost 5 bases, and 22 bases lay between the germline ends. The CDR3 consists of 17 residues. The CDR3 sequence is CASSVQRRGGAGYGYTF. CDR3 sequence (DNA): TGTGCCAGCAGCGTCCAGCGACGAGGGGGGGCAGGTTATGGCTACACCTTC.

The chain has TRBV10-3 and TRBJ2-2, with D tentatively TRBD1 (6 bases). From germline, CDR1 is ENHRY and CDR2 SYGVKD. V lost 7 bases and J lost 7, with 16 bases in between. The length of the CDR3 is 14 residues. CDR3 in DNA: TGTGCCATCACCCGACAGGATCGTAGCGGGGAGCTGTTTTTT. Residues: CAITRQDRSGELFF.

This chain uses TRBV5-1 with TRBJ1-3; possibly TRBD1 for D (6 bases). The V end lost 5 bases, the J end lost 2 bases, and 14 bases lay between the germline ends. The CDR3 runs to 15 residues. Germline CDR1 is SGHRS and CDR2 is YFSETQ. CDR3 protein: CASRTNTGTGNTIYF. CDR3 in DNA: TGCGCCAGCAGGACCAATACAGGGACTGGAAACACCATATATTTT.

The chain links TRBV27 to TRBJ2-2; 7 bases are a match to TRBD1. V dropped 3 bases and J dropped 3; count of bases not matched to a gene: 13. The germline CDR1 and CDR2 sequences are MNHEY and SMNVEV (reference sequence). The CDR3 totals 18 residues. CDR3 in amino acids: CASSLGTGQPSHTGELFF. As DNA, the CDR3 is TGTGCCAGCAGTTTGGGGACGGGACAGCCGAGTCACACCGGGGAGCTGTTTTTT.

The gene calls are TRBV15 and TRBJ2-7; D is possibly TRBD1 (5 bases). V dropped 0 bases and J dropped 0 bases, with 9 bases sitting between them. This CDR3 has 15 amino acids. CDR1 is LNHNV and CDR2 is YYDKDF in the germline V gene (reference sequence). The CDR3 DNA is TGTGCCACCAGCAGAGATTTAGGGGCCTCCTACGAGCAGTACTTC. Encoded protein: CATSRDLGASYEQYF.

This clone was counted ten times or more. The rearrangement links TRBV27 to TRBJ2-2; TRBD1 matches at 7 bases. CDR3 length equals 15 residues. Unmatched junction bases numbered 9, after V lost 5 bases and J lost 6 bases. Germline CDR1 is MNHEY and CDR2 is SMNVEV (reference sequence). The CDR3 DNA follows: TGTGCCAGCAGTATCCAGGGGGTTAGGGCCGGGGAGCTGTTTTTT. Its protein product is CASSIQGVRAGELFF.

J is TRBJ1-2 and V is TRBV25-1; TRBD1 agrees at 7 bases. With 5 bases clipped from V and 0 bases from J, the junction kept 9 bases outside the gene matches. Germline CDR1 is MGHDK and CDR2 is SYGVNS. The CDR3 has 16 residues. CDR3 region: CASSPPGTAANYGYTF. Here the CDR3 DNA reads TGTGCCAGCAGTCCTCCCGGGACAGCAGCTAACTATGGCTACACCTTC.

The rearrangement joins TRBV14 to TRBJ2-1; 10 bases match TRBD2. V lost 6 bases and J lost 5; bases outside the gene matches: 7. In germline, CDR1 is SGHDN, CDR2 FVKESK. This CDR3 is built from 15 residues. CDR3 DNA: TGTGCCAGCAGAAGCGGGGGGGCCGTAGACAATGAGCAGTTCTTC. It translates to CASRSGGAVDNEQFF.

The chain joins TRBV5-1 to TRBJ2-5; TRBD2 might be the D (6 bases). The CDR3 is 16 amino acids. Germline CDR1 and CDR2: SGHRS and YFSETQ. Trimming took off 2 bases at V and 1 base at J, with 15 bases between the two ends. CDR3 in DNA: TGCGCCAGCAGCTTTCGTCGGGGAGGAGGCCAAGAGACCCAGTACTTC. This gives the protein CASSFRRGGGQETQYF.

This clone appeared once. The gene calls are TRBV7-2 and TRBJ1-5; a possible D gene is TRBD1 (5 bases). The length of the CDR3 is 14 residues. Germline loops: CDR1 SGHTA, CDR2 FQGNSA. With 1 base removed from V and 7 bases from J, the gap between germline ends came to 11 bases. CDR3 nucleotides: TGTGCCAGCAGCTTAGGGGCAAGGGGACAGCCCCAGCATTTT. It translates to CASSLGARGQPQHF.

The chain couples TRBV28 to TRBJ1-1, with a weak D call TRBD1 (5 bases). CDR1 MDHEN and CDR2 SYDVKM come from the germline V gene. V dropped 7 bases and J dropped 1 base, with 19 bases sitting between them. CDR3 size: 16 residues. As DNA, the CDR3 is TGTGCCAGCATCCCGGACATCTTAGGTGGGAACACTGAAGCTTTCTTT. This translates into CASIPDILGGNTEAFF.

This chain links TRBV7-9 with TRBJ2-1; 9 nucleotides align to TRBD2. CDR3 size: 14 residues. V shed 2 bases and J 9 bases; nucleotides not matched to a gene: 5. The germline gives CDR1 SEHNR, CDR2 FQNEAQ (reference sequence). The CDR3 is CASSLPGLAVEQFF. The CDR3 DNA follows: TGTGCCAGCAGCTTACCGGGACTAGCTGTTGAGCAGTTCTTC.

The J gene is TRBJ2-5, the V gene TRBV5-1, with 9 positions matching TRBD2. This CDR3 spans 15 amino acids. Germline CDR1 reads SGHRS; CDR2 reads YFSETQ. V trimming: 0 bases; J trimming: 5 bases; junction bases outside the gene matches: 5. The CDR3 reads CASSLGRGGQETQYF. CDR3 nucleotides: TGCGCCAGCAGCTTGGGGCGGGGGGGCCAGGAGACCCAGTACTTC.

This clone was seen repeatedly, ten times or more. The chain employs TRBV6-5 and TRBJ1-2; possible D gene TRBD1, 6 bases. Germline CDR1 and CDR2: MNHEY and SVGAGI. This CDR3 has 15 residues. Trimming removed 5 bases from V and 8 bases from J, with 21 bases in between. CDR3 loop: CASSKRGGRKGGYTF. The CDR3 DNA reads TGTGCCAGCAGTAAGCGGGGGGGGCGGAAAGGAGGCTACACCTTC.

This clone was picked up a small number of times. The V call is TRBV19, the J call TRBJ1-1; D may be TRBD1 (5 bases). Germline CDR1 LNHDA, CDR2 SQIVND (reference sequence). CDR3 length: 15 residues. Trimming took off 0 bases at V and 5 bases at J, with 13 bases between the two ends. DNA of the CDR3: TGTGCCAGTAGTATAGATCTATTGGGGGGAACTGAAGCTTTCTTT. Amino acid sequence: CASSIDLLGGTEAFF.

The chain combines TRBV7-2 with TRBJ2-7, with D possibly matching TRBD1 (6 bases). CDR1 SGHTA and CDR2 FQGNSA come from the germline V gene. CDR3 length equals 13 residues. V lost 3 bases and J lost 4, with 10 bases in between. This chain's CDR3 is CASSLIQGYEQYF. DNA of the CDR3: TGTGCCAGCAGCTTGATACAGGGTTACGAGCAGTACTTC. The complete variable domain, with remaining parts taken from reference TRBV7-2 and TRBJ2-7, reads GAGVSQSPSNKVTEKGKDVELRCDPISGHTALYWYRQSLGQGLEFLIYFQGNSAPDKSGLPSDRFSAERTGGSVSTLTIQRTQQEDSAVYLCASSLIQGYEQYFGPGTRLTVT.

The chain couples TRBV7-4 to TRBJ1-1; D is possibly TRBD1 (5 bases). CDR1 and CDR2 (germline): SGHVT, SQSDAQ. V dropped 1 base and J dropped 5 bases, with 14 bases sitting between them. This CDR3 comprises 15 residues. The CDR3 loop reads CASSLEGGVQTEAFF. CDR3 sequence (DNA): TGTGCCAGCAGCTTAGAGGGAGGGGTACAGACTGAAGCTTTCTTT.

Only a few counts were recorded for this clone. This chain connects TRBV19 to TRBJ2-5; 9 bases align to TRBD2. The J segment lost 9 bases and the V segment lost 3 bases, leaving 5 bases of the junction unmatched. Per germline, CDR1 LNHDA and CDR2 SQIVND (reference sequence). The CDR3 runs to 13 residues. The CDR3 sequence: CASSIGIAGAQYF. CDR3 bases: TGTGCCAGTAGTATTGGAATAGCGGGGGCCCAGTACTTC.

CDR3 protein: CASSVLSGWNGELFF. As DNA, the CDR3 is TGTGCCAGCAGCGTATTATCCGGGTGGAACGGGGAGCTGTTTTTT. V gene TRBV9 combines with J gene TRBJ2-2; no clear D gene. The V end was cut by 1 base, the J end by 7 bases, with 14 bases between. The CDR3 runs 15 residues. Looked up from germline, CDR1 is SGDLS and CDR2 is YYNGEE.

The V and J genes are TRBV10-3 and TRBJ2-3, with D perhaps TRBD2 (5 bases). V lost 7 bases to trimming and J lost 1 base, with 12 bases between them. The CDR3 is 14 amino acids. Per the germline V gene, CDR1 is ENHRY and CDR2 is SYGVKD. CDR3 sequence reads: CAITGGLGTDTQYF. For the CDR3, the DNA is TGTGCCATCACCGGCGGGCTTGGCACAGATACGCAGTATTTT.

V usage is TRBV7-3 and J usage is TRBJ2-5; 9 bases match TRBD1. There are 15 residues in the CDR3. The V segment lost 4 bases and the J segment 5 bases; nucleotides outside the gene matches: 8. Germline CDR1 is SGHTA and CDR2 is FQGTGA. The CDR3 sequence: CASSYGTGSLETQYF. CDR3 sequence (DNA): TGTGCCAGCAGCTACGGGACAGGGAGTTTGGAGACCCAGTACTTC.

The chain recombines TRBV7-6 with TRBJ1-3; 7 positions match TRBD1. With 5 bases clipped from V and 0 bases from J, the junction kept 4 bases outside the gene matches. Germline V CDR1 and CDR2: SGHVS, FNYEAQ. The CDR3 has 15 amino acids. CDR3: CASSPWDSSGNTIYF. Written as DNA, the CDR3 is TGTGCCAGCAGCCCCTGGGACAGCTCTGGAAACACCATATATTTT.

The chain employs TRBV27 and TRBJ2-3; 11 bases match TRBD2. The CDR3 length is 16 residues. V shed 3 bases, J shed 5 bases, and the junction held 7 bases outside the gene matches. Germline V CDR1 and CDR2: MNHEY, SMNVEV (reference sequence). The CDR3 is CASSLALAGGGDTQYF. The CDR3 DNA sequence: TGTGCCAGCAGTTTGGCGCTAGCGGGGGGTGGAGATACGCAGTATTTT.

The CDR3 reads CASSYRFGSGETQYF. CDR3 coding DNA: TGTGCCAGCAGCTACCGGTTCGGCTCGGGAGAGACCCAGTACTTC. The chain couples TRBV6-5 to TRBJ2-5; D is ambiguous. The CDR3 extends over 15 amino acids. The germline gives CDR1 MNHEY, CDR2 SVGAGI. V lost 6 bases and J lost 4, with 18 bases in between.